The entry below gives a single TCR beta chain sequence along with its context. Its antigen is not known. CDR3 size: 20 residues. The germline gives CDR1 MNHEY, CDR2 SVGEGT. The authors ran a second PCR of 7 to 11 cycles using a sample-barcoded 5' primer and a J-beta primer mix. TCRdb re-called the 5' RACE reads through MiXCR, storing one row per CDR3 protein. Among 700,000 to 1,000,000 distinct CDR3 sequences listed, around 43% were seen once. This sample was taken from a study of blood T cells in healthy people across ages. The study, taken as a whole, reports: As age increased, TCR beta diversity per million T cells fell in a roughly linear fashion.

Drawing of peripheral blood yielded 7.5 to 10 milliliters from each donor. The V and J genes are TRBV6-2 or TRBV6-3 and TRBJ2-5; TRBD1 agrees at 8 bases. The J call may be in error: the DNA end matches TRBJ2-7 better. This receptor was taken from a man between 60 and 75 years old in good health. The sequencing input was blood. The CDR3 DNA is TGTGCCAGCAGTTACCCCTCCGGGACAGGCTCTGTTGGATGGTTCTACGAGCAGTACTTC. Translation: CASSYPSGTGSVGWFYEQYF.